Each of the 4 T cell receptor beta chains below was sequenced from the same sample in a study of cytomegalovirus exposure and HLA in healthy donors. Researchers ran the PCR with 60 Vbeta and 13 Jbeta primers. Sequencing was performed with immunoSEQ multiplex PCR; in TCRdb, only in-frame clones are kept and a portion is missing. Here the sample spans roughly 80,000 clones, roughly 83% being singletons. The sample was PBMCs. The receptor set was obtained from a woman between 50 and 59 years old in good health and CMV-seronegative.

This chain uses TRBV7-2 with TRBJ2-3; 9 positions agree with TRBD2. CDR3 length: 17 residues. Unmatched junction bases numbered 11, after V lost 3 bases and J lost 4 bases. Germline CDR1 is SGHTA and CDR2 is FQGNSA. The CDR3 is CASSLFSGGGAADTQYF. CDR3 in DNA: TGTGCCAGCAGCTTGTTCTCTGGCGGGGGGGCGGCAGATACGCAGTATTTT.

The rearrangement links TRBV6-6 to TRBJ2-5; TRBD2 aligns across 10 bases. The J call could be wrong; TRBJ2-7 is a better fit for the DNA end. Germline-derived CDR1 and CDR2 are MNHNY and SVGAGI (reference sequence). This CDR3 contains 14 residues. CDR3 nucleotide sequence: TGTGCCAGCAAGCCAGCGGGAGGGGTCCACGAGCAGTACTTC. Translating gives CASKPAGGVHEQYF.

The rearrangement uses TRBV5-4 and TRBJ1-4, with a weak D call TRBD1 (5 bases). Trimming shortened V by 3 bases and J by 5 bases, and 14 bases separated the two germline ends. The CDR3 runs to 15 residues. Germline V gene sequence: CDR1 SGHNT, CDR2 YYREEE (reference sequence). The CDR3: CASSSAGAANEKLFF. In nucleotides, the CDR3 is TGTGCCAGCAGCTCGGCTGGGGCCGCAAATGAAAAACTGTTTTTT.

CDR3 loop: CASSPGTGGRGNTIYF. CDR3 in DNA: TGTGCCAGCAGCCCCGGGACAGGGGGTCGTGGAAACACCATATATTTT. The chain has TRBV5-6 and TRBJ1-3; 11 bases are shared with TRBD1. With 4 bases clipped from V and 3 bases from J, the junction kept 6 bases outside the gene matches. This CDR3 comprises 16 residues. Germline loops: CDR1 SGHDT, CDR2 YYEEEE. Filled out from reference TRBV5-6 and TRBJ1-3, the complete variable domain reads DAGVTQSPTHLIKTRGQQVTLRCSPKSGHDTVSWYQQALGQGPQFIFQYYEEEERQRGNFPDRFSGHQFPNYSSELNVNALLLGDSALYLCASSPGTGGRGNTIYFGEGSWLTVV.